The 11 T cell receptor beta chains presented below share a single source sample, sequenced in a study of shared clonotypes between healthy human individuals. Clones were sequenced by immunoSEQ multiplex PCR, and TCRdb holds only the in-frame ones, with some missing. Of roughly 770,000 clones in the sample, about 96% are singletons; the top ten hold under 0.25%. Naive-designated CD8 cells lacked CD45RO, were positively enriched for CCR7, and omitted terminally differentiated effector memory CD45RA+ cells. The sequenced material came from naive CD8+ T cells sorted from blood. These receptors originate from a man aged 25 to 40 in good health.

The chain links TRBV15 to TRBJ1-3; 8 nucleotides line up with TRBD1. This CDR3 is built from 16 residues. After removal of 2 bases from V and 0 bases from J, the junction contained 3 bases not matched to a gene. Germline assignment: CDR1 LNHNV and CDR2 YYDKDF (reference sequence). CDR3 in DNA: TGTGCCACCAGCAGAACGACAGGGGTCTCTGGAAACACCATATATTTT. Its protein product is CATSRTTGVSGNTIYF.

The V and J genes are TRBV11-2 and TRBJ1-5; no clear D. The CDR3 runs to 14 residues. From germline, CDR1 is SGHAT and CDR2 FQNNGV. The V end was cut by 2 bases, the J end by 4 bases, with 9 bases between. The CDR3 loop reads CASSLIGRNQPQHF. CDR3 sequence (DNA): TGTGCCAGCAGCTTAATAGGGAGAAATCAGCCCCAGCATTTT.

The CDR3 is CSVEGSRVSEAFF. The CDR3 region has the DNA TGCAGCGTTGAAGGTTCCAGGGTTTCTGAAGCTTTCTTT. The chain couples TRBV29-1 to TRBJ1-1, with D maybe TRBD1 (5 bases). Between the trimmed V and J ends, which lost 1 base and 6 bases, there was a span of 12 bases. The CDR3 consists of 13 residues. Germline CDR1 is SQVTM and CDR2 is ANQGSEA.

This rearrangement joins TRBV5-1 to TRBJ2-7; 10 bases are shared with TRBD2. This CDR3 spans 14 amino acids. Trimming cost V 2 bases and J 5 bases; bases outside gene matches: 4. Germline loops: CDR1 SGHRS, CDR2 YFSETQ. CDR3 in DNA: TGCGCCAGCAGCTTTGGGACTAGCGCCCACGAGCAGTACTTC. This encodes CASSFGTSAHEQYF.

V and J are TRBV5-5 and TRBJ1-1; no definite D call. The CDR3 contains 14 residues. Trimming removed 0 bases at V and 3 bases at J, with 9 bases between. CDR1 SGHKS and CDR2 YYEKEE come from the germline V gene (reference sequence). CDR3 nucleotides: TGTGCCAGCAGCTTGGTTATTGGGGACACTGAAGCTTTCTTT. It encodes CASSLVIGDTEAFF.

V gene TRBV6-6 combines with J gene TRBJ1-2; 9 bases fit TRBD1. Trimming took 5 bases from V and 8 from J; bases not matched to a gene: 12. The CDR3 covers 15 residues. Germline CDR1 MNHNY, CDR2 SVGAGI (reference sequence). The CDR3 region is CASSSQTGGMQGYTF. The CDR3 DNA reads TGTGCCAGCAGTAGTCAGACAGGGGGTATGCAGGGCTACACCTTC.

The chain has TRBV4-1 and TRBJ2-7, with TRBD2 matching over 8 bases. Unmatched junction bases numbered 10, after V lost 4 bases and J lost 5 bases. The CDR3 is 15 amino acids. Germline V gene data show CDR1 as MGHRA and CDR2 as YSYEKL. Here the CDR3 reads CASSRTSGSNNEQYF. CDR3 coding DNA: TGCGCCAGCAGCCGCACCAGCGGGAGCAACAACGAGCAGTACTTC.

This chain links TRBV5-4 with TRBJ2-2, with a tentative D call TRBD2 (6 bases). Trimming pared 6 bases from V and 6 bases from J, leaving 15 bases between. Germline V gene lookup returns CDR1 SGHNT and CDR2 YYREEE (reference sequence). The CDR3 is 14 amino acids. Here the CDR3 DNA reads TGTGCCAGCACTCCGCGGGAATTTGCCGGGGAGCTGTTTTTT. This encodes CASTPREFAGELFF. Full variable domain (remainder filled in from reference TRBV5-4 and TRBJ2-2): ETGVTQSPTHLIKTRGQQVTLRCSSQSGHNTVSWYQQALGQGPQFIFQYYREEENGRGNFPPRFSGLQFPNYSSELNVNALELDDSALYLCASTPREFAGELFFGEGSRLTVL.

V and J are TRBV29-1 and TRBJ2-5, with D perhaps assigned TRBD1 or TRBD2 (6 bases each). This CDR3 region has 17 residues. Germline V lookup: CDR1 SQVTM, CDR2 ANQGSEA. Trimming shortened V by 2 bases and J by 1 base, and 20 bases separated the two germline ends. The CDR3 bases are TGCAGCGTTGAAAGAGGGGATCGGGGGCCCCTCCAAGAGACCCAGTACTTC. Its translation: CSVERGDRGPLQETQYF.

This chain uses TRBV12-5 with TRBJ2-1, with TRBD2 identical over 8 bases. J gave up 8 bases and V 3 bases, and 15 bases lay outside the gene matches. Germline V CDR1 and CDR2: LGHNT, FRNRAP. This CDR3 has 17 residues. The CDR3 DNA follows: TGTGCTAGTGGTTTCCGACGGGAGGGAGGGGAACGGGATGAGCAGTTCTTC. This encodes CASGFRREGGERDEQFF.

The rearrangement links TRBV5-5 to TRBJ1-2; D is ambiguous. The CDR3 is made up of 14 amino acids. V was pared by 1 base and J by 0 bases, with 7 bases between. Germline V gene data show CDR1 as SGHKS and CDR2 as YYEKEE (reference sequence). The CDR3 here is CASSLNSPNYGYTF. The CDR3 DNA is TGTGCCAGCAGCTTGAACAGTCCTAACTATGGCTACACCTTC.